The 14 T cell receptor beta chains in this list originate from one sample, sequenced in a study of blood T cells in healthy people across ages (dated by TCRdb to about 2015). Library prep was done by 5' RACE. Sequencing took place on an Illumina HiSeq 2500. A second PCR of roughly 7 to 11 cycles was performed with a sample-barcoded 5' primer and a J-beta primer mix. The raw public data were reprocessed by TCRdb itself: fastp quality trimming at Q25, MiXCR clonotype calling, in-frame beta chains only. Every distinct CDR3 protein forms one entry, paired with its most common genes and DNA. The sample table lists just over 800,000 distinct CDR3 sequences, around 68% of them with a count of one. Roughly 26% of the sample goes to the ten largest clones. Sequenced material: blood. Receptor source: a man younger than 40 in good health.

The chain carries TRBV6-2 or TRBV6-3 and TRBJ2-1; 12 bases are a match to TRBD2. This CDR3 has 15 amino acids. CDR1 is MNHEY and CDR2 is SVGEGT in the germline V gene. V trimming: 7 bases; J trimming: 4 bases; junction bases outside the gene matches: 5. The CDR3 nucleotides are TGTGCCAGCAACCCGCTAGCGGGAGGGTACAATGAGCAGTTCTTC. It translates to CASNPLAGGYNEQFF.

J is TRBJ2-1 and V is TRBV12-3 or TRBV12-4; D is unresolved. V lost 6 bases and J 8 bases, leaving 17 bases between the germline ends. This CDR3 is 14 amino acids long. DNA for the CDR3: TGTGCCAGCAGCCTCCTGGGCCTCGGCGATGAGCAGTTCTTC. Residues: CASSLLGLGDEQFF.

Comment on this clonotype: At one end, the junction sequence differs from germline, possibly due to a read error. This sequence joins TRBV20-1 and TRBJ2-1; D not resolved. The CDR3 is 14 residues long. The germline gives CDR1 DFQATT, CDR2 SNEGSKA (reference sequence). CDR3 in DNA: TGTAGTGCTAACTTGCCCGAACGGTACAATGAGCAGTTCTTC. Translated: CSANLPERYNEQFF.

This chain connects TRBV20-1 to TRBJ1-5; D uncertain. This CDR3 comprises 13 residues. The germline CDR1 and CDR2 sequences are DFQATT and SNEGSKA (reference sequence). V shed 0 bases and J shed 5 bases, with 8 bases lying between them. The CDR3 region has the DNA TGCAGTGCTAGAGATACGAAGGATCAGCCCCAGCATTTT. As protein: CSARDTKDQPQHF.

Note on this clonotype: Germline and junction disagree at one end, which may indicate a read error. V gene TRBV4-3 combines with J gene TRBJ2-1, with unresolved D. CDR3 length equals 12 residues. In germline, CDR1 is LGHNA, CDR2 YSLEER. DNA of the CDR3: TGCGCCAGCAGCCAAGGTTTCAATGGGCAGTTCTTC. Amino acids: CASSQGFNGQFF.

This chain joins TRBV5-5 and TRBJ2-5; no reliable D call. Germline CDR1 SGHKS, CDR2 YYEKEE (reference sequence). The V end lost 4 bases, the J end lost 4 bases, and 11 bases lay between the germline ends. The CDR3 totals 13 residues. CDR3 sequence reads: CASSTWGGETQYF. CDR3 sequence (DNA): TGTGCCAGCAGCACTTGGGGTGGAGAGACCCAGTACTTC.

The chain couples TRBV6-2 or TRBV6-3 to TRBJ2-7, with D tentatively TRBD1 (6 bases). Trimming cost V 8 bases and J 3 bases, with 17 bases left between them. This CDR3 has 14 amino acids. Germline CDR1 is MNHEY and CDR2 is SVGEGT. CDR3 sequence (DNA): TGTGCCAGCCGTGAGATGGGGGCAGGCTACGAGCAGTACTTC. Translated, it gives CASREMGAGYEQYF.

A few counts support this clonotype. The V gene is TRBV5-1, the J gene TRBJ1-2; D call uncertain. The V end lost 1 base, the J end lost 2 bases, and 12 bases lay between the germline ends. The CDR3 length is 15 residues. From germline, CDR1 is SGHRS and CDR2 YFSETQ. The CDR3: CASSLLSGVNYGYTF. The CDR3 DNA sequence: TGCGCCAGCAGCTTGCTCTCCGGGGTCAACTATGGCTACACCTTC.

The chain carries TRBV20-1 and TRBJ2-5; D perhaps matches TRBD1 (7 bases). With 2 bases removed from V and 11 bases from J, the gap between germline ends came to 24 bases. The CDR3 runs 15 residues. Germline loops: CDR1 DFQATT, CDR2 SNEGSKA (reference sequence). The chain's CDR3 is CSARQQGGPYNEQYF. The DNA for the CDR3 is TGCAGTGCTAGACAGCAGGGGGGTCCCTACAATGAGCAGTACTTC.

This clonotype came up a few times. The chain uses TRBV25-1 and TRBJ1-2; D remains unclear. Per germline, CDR1 MGHDK and CDR2 SYGVNS. V was shortened by 4 bases and J by 2 bases, with 5 bases between the two germline ends. This CDR3 is built from 12 residues. CDR3 region: CASSVGNYGYTF. In DNA, the CDR3 is TGTGCCAGCAGTGTAGGGAACTATGGCTACACCTTC.

The genes are TRBV20-1 and TRBJ2-7, with D possibly matching TRBD1 (6 bases). Germline V gives CDR1 DFQATT, CDR2 SNEGSKA (reference sequence). The CDR3 covers 13 residues. Trimming left V 0 bases short and J 3 bases short, with 9 bases between. The CDR3 here is CSARDRGVYEQYF. The CDR3 nucleotides are TGCAGTGCTAGAGACAGGGGAGTCTACGAGCAGTACTTC.

A single count supports this clonotype. V gene TRBV4-2 combines with J gene TRBJ2-1; 10 bases align to TRBD2. With V trimmed by 4 bases and J by 9 bases, 12 bases remained unmatched. Germline-derived CDR1 and CDR2 are LGHNA and YNFKEQ. This CDR3 is 16 amino acids long. Here the CDR3 reads CASSPSKLAGRGEQFF. The DNA for the CDR3 is TGTGCCAGCAGCCCAAGTAAACTAGCGGGGAGGGGTGAGCAGTTCTTC.

The chain couples TRBV6-1 to TRBJ2-3; D gene ambiguous. The CDR3 is 15 amino acids. Germline loops: CDR1 MNHNS, CDR2 SASEGT. The germline V and J ends were trimmed by 5 bases and 4 bases, with 16 bases remaining between them. The CDR3 sequence is CASSMGAARADTQYF. CDR3 nucleotide sequence: TGTGCCAGCAGTATGGGTGCGGCCCGGGCAGATACGCAGTATTTT.

This clonotype was observed at least ten times. The chain links TRBV15 to TRBJ2-5; D may match TRBD1 or TRBD2 (6 bases each). CDR3 length: 16 amino acids. Germline assignment: CDR1 LNHNV and CDR2 YYDKDF (reference sequence). V was clipped by 3 bases and J by 4 bases, with 18 bases between them. The CDR3 DNA reads TGTGCCACCAGCAGGTTGGTGGGGGGCCCTGGAGAGACCCAGTACTTC. It is translated as CATSRLVGGPGETQYF.